A selection of T cell receptor beta chains follows, all from one sample in a study of CD8 T cells in Susac syndrome. TCRdb independently ran MiXCR on the immunoSEQ multiplex PCR reads; one entry per CDR3 protein. The data show about 300,000 distinct CDR3 sequences, 90% to 95% seen once. The sequenced sample was CD4+ T cells from PBMCs. These receptor sequences come from a human donor with multiple sclerosis. The CDR3 runs from the conserved cysteine through the conserved F or W. D genes are given only for firm matches. A row's size may be missing; if present it is once, few, many or a size class.

V	D	size	J	CDR3	DNA
TRBV7-2	TRBD2	.	TRBJ2-1	CASSSPIAGLSYNEQFF	TGTGCCAGCAGCTCCCCCATAGCGGGACTCTCCTACAATGAGCAGTTCTTC
TRBV5-4	.	once	TRBJ1-2	CASKGTSIYGYTF	TGTGCCAGCAAGGGCACCTCCATCTATGGCTACACCTTC
TRBV18	TRBD1	.	TRBJ1-1	CASSADRARGGEAFF	TGTGCCAGCTCAGCGGACAGGGCCCGGGGTGGTGAAGCTTTCTTT
TRBV29-1	TRBD1	few	TRBJ1-1	CSVGRSGGGTEAFF	TGCAGCGTGGGGCGGTCAGGGGGCGGCACTGAAGCTTTCTTT
TRBV20-1	.	.	TRBJ2-4	CSARDPGGAVKNIQYF	TGCAGTGCTAGGGATCCTGGGGGAGCGGTTAAAAACATTCAGTACTTC
TRBV11-2	TRBD2	.	TRBJ2-5	CASSLQLAGGRETQYF	TGTGCCAGCAGCTTACAACTAGCGGGGGGGCGGGAGACCCAGTACTTC
TRBV7-2	TRBD1	.	TRBJ2-1	CASSDAGTGVNEQFF	TGTGCCAGCAGCGACGCGGGGACAGGGGTAAATGAGCAGTTCTTC
TRBV7-8	.	.	TRBJ2-3	CASSSTRRGSTDTQYF	TGTGCCAGCAGCTCGACCCGCAGGGGAAGCACAGATACGCAGTATTTT
TRBV27	.	.	TRBJ2-6	CASSSGIGANVLTF	TGTGCCAGCAGTTCAGGAATTGGGGCCAACGTCCTGACTTTC
TRBV7-2	.	.	TRBJ2-3	CASSRGARTQYF	TGTGCCAGCAGCCGGGGGGCGAGGACGCAGTATTTT